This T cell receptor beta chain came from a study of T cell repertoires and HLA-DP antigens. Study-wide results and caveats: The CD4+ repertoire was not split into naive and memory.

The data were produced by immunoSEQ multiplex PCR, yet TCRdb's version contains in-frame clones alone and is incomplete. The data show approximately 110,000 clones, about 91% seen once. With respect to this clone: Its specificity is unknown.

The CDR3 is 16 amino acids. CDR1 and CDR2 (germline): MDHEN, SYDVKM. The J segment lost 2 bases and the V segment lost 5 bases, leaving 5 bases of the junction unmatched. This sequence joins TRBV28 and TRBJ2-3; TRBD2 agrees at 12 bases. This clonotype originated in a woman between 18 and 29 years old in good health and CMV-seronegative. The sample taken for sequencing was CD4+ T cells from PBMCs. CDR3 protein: CASSILAGGPTDTQYF. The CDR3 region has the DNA TGTGCCAGCAGTATCCTAGCGGGGGGGCCCACAGATACGCAGTATTTT.